This TCR beta chain is from a study of cytomegalovirus exposure and HLA in healthy donors (dated by TCRdb to about 2017). In terms of the full investigation: According to an earlier analysis of a few hundred of the donors, about 170 million T cells yielded 117 million unique TCR beta sequences and about 280 Gb of sequence data. An early release covering just under 650 HLA-typed donors comprised about 310 gigabases of sequencing data and around 85 million unique TCR sequences. The genetic ancestry cluster associated with self-reported Caucasian donors included roughly four fifths of the approximately 430 genotyped donors. The study aimed to test whether signatures of past pathogen exposure could be identified by cataloging public T cell receptors. The study profiled the T cell repertoires of some 610 subjects by immunosequencing and related them to cytomegalovirus serostatus. Along with the approximately 650-subject first cohort, a separate validation cohort of 120 different subjects was used. The study combined high-throughput TCR immunosequencing, statistical association of individual TCRs with disease status, and machine learning to predict cytomegalovirus infection status. A later analysis re-analyzed previously published TCR beta repertoires from approximately 670 donors and added high-resolution HLA genotyping to study TCR occurrence patterns. In the later analysis, no new phenotypic data were used to find candidate immune exposures; instead, reliance was placed on TCR beta sequences and their occurrence across donors. In an earlier analysis of about 590 of the donors, high-throughput TCR beta sequencing was used to judge whether each TCR beta V gene segment behaved as functional or pseudogenic. Donor age, sex, ethnicity and CMV serostatus were compiled alongside the repertoire data. A later genetic analysis used genome-wide SNP genotypes for about 55% of the 666 donors, treating that subset as a discovery cohort. All discovery cohort repertoires had been generated on a single sequencing platform. Both class I and class II loci were covered by HLA typing, at four-digit resolution. Typing coverage differed by locus: A, B, C, DRB1 and DQB1 were typed in about 620-630 donors, DQA1 in 500 to 550, DPA1 in around 610, and DPB1 in roughly 450. Four or five DR-DQ haplotypes were treated as single units for association and clustering because of strong linkage in the cohort. On average, around 240,000 unique TCR beta nucleotide sequences were sequenced per donor among 398 genotyped donors of the cohort, with 15% to 20% of those sequences being non-productive.

The cohort comprised several hundred healthy bone marrow donors. All cohort members were sampled while nominally healthy, although unrecorded immune exposures were likely present. The donor was CMV seronegative and was included in the group of approximately 350 seronegative cohort members. Every donor gave a peripheral blood sample, and the peripheral blood mononuclear cells from that sample were used for TCR beta sequencing. Genomic DNA extraction from the blood cell samples was performed with the Qiagen DNeasy Blood Extraction Kit. The paper as a whole reports these results and caveats: In a later genetic analysis, a missense DCLRE1C variant was associated with V-gene and J-gene trimming of TCR beta chains, and the association was replicated in an independent cohort. Some IMGT-functional V segments, including TRBV6-2 and TRBV6-3, could not be told apart with the 87-base-pair reads, so those segments were excluded. In a later analysis, HLA-associated TCR beta chains were found to be more clonally expanded and to have lower generation probabilities than equally common non-associated chains. The only immune exposure information available for the cohort was CMV serostatus. In this cohort, only TCR beta chains were sequenced, and detectable features were limited by the absence of alpha or paired-chain data. In a later analysis, TCR association rates were found to vary across HLA loci, with the most associated TCRs seen for DRB1 alleles and the fewest for HLA-C alleles. A further reported finding was that TCR beta sequences accurately predicted the HLA-A and HLA-B alleles for most subjects in the first cohort. It was suggested by the authors that the approach could potentially be generalized to other disease states and immunological phenotypes. In the study, roughly 160 TCR beta chains were listed as associated with cytomegalovirus. According to a later genetic analysis, donors in an Asian-associated ancestry cluster had fewer N-insertions in productive TCRs than the roughly 670-donor mean. Because HLA typing was missing for some donors at each locus, association tests included only the typed subset. Most CMV-associated TCR beta chains appeared to be HLA-restricted in a later analysis, and the HLA associations seemed to be driven largely by CMV exposure. Broadly in line with IMGT annotations, most TCR beta V segments showed up in productive rearrangements about 87% or about 30% of the time in an earlier analysis of under 700 of the donors. Some 16 rarely observed V segments, including chromosome 9 orphons, were excluded from the earlier analysis of about 600 of the donors because counts were too low. In vitro tests confirmed that three of the cytomegalovirus-associated TCR beta chains recognize cytomegalovirus antigens. Correlated functional status among segregating V segments might reflect linkage disequilibrium, but an unknown experimental factor could not be ruled out. In a later analysis, some 18,000 TCR beta sequences were associated with specific HLA alleles at a false discovery rate of 0.05. Sequencing depth was assumed to be roughly uniform across donors in the presence/absence analyses, though that assumption may not hold. Most TCR sequences were seen in very few donors, while some public TCRs were found in many individuals. Cytomegalovirus status was reported to be diagnosed by the classifier with high specificity and sensitivity in both the original and validation cohorts. A group of highly shared sequence variants was considered likely to be a technical artifact of the sequencing pipeline. When HLA alleles, especially DR and DQ, strongly co-occurred, attributing TCR associations to individual alleles was difficult. According to a later analysis, parvovirus B19, influenza, CMV and Epstein-Barr virus appeared linked to several top co-occurrence clusters.

Library method: the immunoSEQ multiplex PCR assay. For the multiplex PCR, a mixture combining 60 forward primers for TCR Vbeta segments and 13 reverse primers for TCR Jbeta segments was used. The CDR3 region of rearranged TCR beta genes was amplified from genomic DNA by a multiplex PCR assay. Amplified TCR beta libraries were sequenced as 87-base-pair reads on the Illumina HiSeq System. In the original analysis: Across the 700 or so repertoires, a later analysis counted tens of millions of unique TCR beta chains, approximately 12 million of which were shared by at least two donors. To remove PCR and sequencing errors, raw reads were error-corrected and collapsed into unique sequences using a nearest-neighbor algorithm that merged closely related sequences. To assign V, D and J gene segments, CDR3 sequences were aligned to IMGT reference sequences. Each retained sequence needed at least a six-nucleotide match to both a V gene segment and a J gene segment. A rearrangement counted as productive if the CDR3 had no stop codons and remained in frame with V and J, and every other rearrangement counted as non-productive. Following IMGT convention, CDR3 was defined as the stretch from the second conserved V-encoded cysteine to the conserved J-encoded phenylalanine. In an earlier analysis of more than 550 of the donors, sequences lacking an unambiguous match to a single V gene segment were excluded. In an earlier analysis of about 590 of the donors, a V segment was called functional when productive rearrangements were above 56.7%, and segregating when the standard deviation between donors exceeded 5%. A statistical classification framework was developed to diagnose cytomegalovirus status using the catalog of TCR beta chain sequences. In a later analysis, TCR nucleotide sequences were compared against IMGT/GENE-DB human TR gene sequences so that V and J genes could be assigned. A later analysis assigned CDR3 sequences and most-parsimonious VDJ recombination scenarios with the TCRdist pipeline. In a later analysis, each TCR beta chain was defined by its CDR3 amino acid sequence together with its V-gene family, and reads without a unique V-gene family were excluded. To address suspected cross-contamination and a sequencing artifact, a later analysis removed a few hundred highly shared, low-generation-probability nucleotide sequences. In a later analysis, a clonal expansion index was calculated for each public chain from normalized within-repertoire ranks of inferred template counts. Generation probabilities in a later analysis came from a VDJ recombination model fitted to out-of-frame rearrangements, and those results were checked against IGoR. A later analysis scored TCR-TCR, TCR-HLA and TCR-CMV co-occurrence with hypergeometric tests, applying a repertoire-size bias correction to TCR pairs. A later analysis estimated false discovery rates by permuting HLA or CMV assignments 20 times. In a later analysis, co-occurring TCRs were grouped with DBSCAN, and TCRdist sequence similarity was added when clustering was performed within HLA-allele-positive subsets. For co-occurrence clustering, repertoires with fewer than 30,000 or more than 120,000 public chains were excluded, along with roughly 5 repertoires with anomalous nucleotide sharing. TCRdb carries this immuneACCESS record with in-frame sequences only. Its versions omit some clonotypes, under half of them owing to an unresolved V gene in the studies checked, with the rest unexplained. V and J calls and clone size are given by that table; D and trimming were obtained from the DNA. The sample table lists some 150,000 clones, just under 80% of them with a count of one. The leading ten clones occupy under 2.5% of the sample.

CDR1 and CDR2 (MDHEN, SYDVKM) derive from the germline V gene. The CDR3 holds 11 amino acids from the cysteine to the phenylalanine. Of the read, only the CDR3 DNA is kept; its 33 bases are in frame from base 1. V drops 8 bases and J drops 6 bases, leaving 7 bases in between. This clone was detected many times. The antigen this receptor binds is unknown. No base quality information exists; no much larger clone differs at one position. Sequenced material: PBMCs. The rearrangement joined TRBV28 to TRBJ1-4, with no confidently assigned D gene. The source is a man aged 25 to 45 in good health and CMV-seronegative. For the CDR3, the sequence is CASQRDEKLFF. The sequenced DNA is TGTGCCAGCCAGAGGGATGAAAAACTGTTTTTT.